The rows below give T cell receptor beta chains drawn from one sample of a study of OX40 agonist ivuxolimab in advanced cancers. The data were produced by immunoSEQ multiplex PCR, yet TCRdb's version contains in-frame clones alone and is incomplete. The sample lists about 56,000 clones; roughly 80% were seen once. Sequencing used CD4+ or CD8+ T cells sorted from blood, obtained in a trial of the OX40 agonist ivuxolimab. Every receptor here comes from an adult with an advanced solid tumor such as melanoma, head and neck, liver or kidney cancer. Both conserved end residues are part of each CDR3. A D gene is named only where the DNA matches it firmly. The size of a clone is reported for some rows only, either as once, few or many, or as a class for expanded clones.

J gene	V gene	D gene	clone size	CDR3 DNA	CDR3 protein
TRBJ2-2	TRBV5-1	TRBD1	few	TGCGCCAGCAGCCCGCGGGACAGGGGAATCACCGGGGAGCTGTTTTTT	CASSPRDRGITGELFF
TRBJ1-4	TRBV5-1	TRBD1	NA	TGCGCCAGCAGCAGACAGGGGTGGACTAATGAAAAACTGTTTTTT	CASSRQGWTNEKLFF
TRBJ1-1	TRBV28	NA	NA	TGTGCCAGCACAATCGGAGGCCATCTGAACACTGAAGCTTTCTTT	CASTIGGHLNTEAFF
TRBJ1-2	TRBV11-2	TRBD1	NA	TGTGCCAGCAGCTCAGGGACAGGGCCCTATGGCTACACCTTC	CASSSGTGPYGYTF
TRBJ2-5	TRBV5-1	NA	NA	TGCGCCAGCAGCTCACAAGAGACCCAGTACTTC	CASSSQETQYF
TRBJ1-2	TRBV15	NA	once	TGTGCCACCAGCAGAACTCGGGGTAACTATGGCTACACCTTC	CATSRTRGNYGYTF
TRBJ2-2	TRBV7-2	TRBD2	NA	TGTGCCAGCAGCTTGACTAGCGGCCATCCCGGGGCCGGGGAGCTGTTTTTT	CASSLTSGHPGAGELFF
TRBJ2-3	TRBV27	NA	NA	TGTGCCAGCAGTTTAGGGCGGGCCACAGATACGCAGTATTTT	CASSLGRATDTQYF
TRBJ2-7	TRBV6-5	NA	few	TGTGCCAGCAGCGGCCTGTACGAGCAGTACTTC	CASSGLYEQYF
TRBJ2-5	TRBV2	NA	NA	TGTGCCAGCAGCCCAGAAGAGACCCAGTACTTC	CASSPEETQYF
TRBJ1-2	TRBV19	NA	NA	TGTGCCAGTAGTTTAGCGCCCGGGGAGAGGGCAAGGTCTAACTATGGCTACACCTTC	CASSLAPGERARSNYGYTF
TRBJ1-4	TRBV5-1	TRBD1	NA	TGCGCCAGCAGCTCGGGACAGGGGAATGAAAAACTGTTTTTT	CASSSGQGNEKLFF
TRBJ1-2	TRBV19	NA	NA	TGTGCCAGTTTATCATTGACAGTTGACTCTAACTATGGCTACACCTTC	CASLSLTVDSNYGYTF
TRBJ2-3	TRBV4-3	NA	NA	TGCGCCAGCAGCCAACGGACTCAAGCCACAGATACGCAGTATTTT	CASSQRTQATDTQYF
TRBJ2-2	TRBV7-2	NA	NA	TGTGCCAGCAGCTTCGGGAGGAACACCGGGGAGCTGTTTTTT	CASSFGRNTGELFF
TRBJ2-1	TRBV7-9	TRBD2	NA	TGTGCCAGCAGCCCGATAGCGGGTCGGGGGAATGAGCAGTTCTTC	CASSPIAGRGNEQFF
TRBJ1-2	TRBV5-1	TRBD1	NA	TGTGCCAGCAGCTTGTGGGACAGGGCGAGGGACACCTTC	CASSLWDRARDTF
TRBJ1-2	TRBV6-1	NA	few	TGTGCCAGCAGCGATCAACCGGGGGGCTATGGCTACACCTTC	CASSDQPGGYGYTF
TRBJ2-3	TRBV6-6	NA	NA	TGTGCCAGCAGTTACGTAGGAGGTCAAGGGAATACGCAGTATTTT	CASSYVGGQGNTQYF
TRBJ2-1	TRBV7-9	NA	NA	TGTGCCAGCAGCTCGGAGTGGAATGAGCAGTTCTTC	CASSSEWNEQFF
TRBJ1-1	TRBV10-1	NA	NA	TGCGCCAGCAGGGGCCGGGGCACTGAAGCTTTCTTT	CASRGRGTEAFF
TRBJ2-1	TRBV12-5	NA	NA	TGTGCTAGTGGTCCCATGAGCTCCTACAATGAGCAGTTCTTC	CASGPMSSYNEQFF
TRBJ2-3	TRBV7-2	TRBD2	NA	TGTGCCAGCAGCTTAGCGGAGCGGGGGGTCACAGATACGCAGTATTTT	CASSLAERGVTDTQYF
TRBJ2-2	TRBV18	NA	NA	TGTGCCAGCTCACCACCACCCTTTGGGGACACCGGGGAGCTGTTTTTT	CASSPPPFGDTGELFF
TRBJ2-1	TRBV18	NA	NA	TGTGCCAGCTCACCCCAGGTTTCTACAGATGAGCAGTTCTTC	CASSPQVSTDEQFF
TRBJ2-6	TRBV28	TRBD1	NA	TGTGCCAGCAGTCGGACAGGTCCCCCATCTGGGGCCAACGTCCTGACTTTC	CASSRTGPPSGANVLTF
TRBJ1-2	TRBV6-6	NA	NA	TGTGCCAGCAACAGACTCCCTCAGGGGAGGAGTGGCTACACCTTC	CASNRLPQGRSGYTF